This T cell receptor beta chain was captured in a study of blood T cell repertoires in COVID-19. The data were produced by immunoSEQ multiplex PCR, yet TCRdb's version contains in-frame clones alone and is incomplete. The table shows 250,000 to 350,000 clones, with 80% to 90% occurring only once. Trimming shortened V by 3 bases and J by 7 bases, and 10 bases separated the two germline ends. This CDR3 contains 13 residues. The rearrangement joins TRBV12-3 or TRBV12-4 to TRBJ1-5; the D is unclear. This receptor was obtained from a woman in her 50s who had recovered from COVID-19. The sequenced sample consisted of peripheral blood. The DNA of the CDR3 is TGTGCCAGCAGTTTGGCAGATACCCAGCCCCAGCATTTT. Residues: CASSLADTQPQHF.